The TCR beta chain under discussion was sequenced for a study of cytomegalovirus exposure and HLA in healthy donors. Study-level information: Early released data comprised around 85 million unique TCRs from HLA-typed donors.

Note on this clone: What it recognizes is unknown.

PCR involved 60 Vbeta and 13 Jbeta primers. Clones were sequenced by immunoSEQ multiplex PCR, and TCRdb holds only the in-frame ones, with some missing. The sample contains 110,000 to 150,000 clones, around 9.6% of which appear only once. Study-level results: V- and J-gene trimming in TCR beta was tied to a missense DCLRE1C variant by an analysis performed later. Researchers reported that a few CMV-associated chains were confirmed in vitro as CMV antigen-specific. In a later analysis, HLA-associated TCR beta chains were more clonally expanded than equally common others.

The CDR3 loop spans 18 amino acids. Input material: PBMCs. V and J are TRBV21-1 and TRBJ2-7; the table's D call TRBD2 went unverified against the DNA. TRBV21-1 has pseudogene status. This TCR derives from a male donor in good health and CMV-seronegative. CDR3: CASIYLDGLAGIMSEQYF. DNA of the CDR3: TGTGCCAGCATCTACCTCGATGGACTAGCGGGAATAATGAGCGAGCAGTACTTC.